The sequence of this TCR beta chain was determined in a study of PD-L1 blockade in urothelial cancer. A spike-in of synthetic TCR analog templates was added to each PCR. TCRdb's copy holds only in-frame clones and misses some; the assay was immunoSEQ multiplex PCR. The sample holds 80,000 to 130,000 clones; 90% to 95% are singletons and the top ten take 0.8% to 1%. V was shortened by 4 bases and J by 0 bases, with 8 bases between the two germline ends. Germline CDR1 and CDR2: SGHKS and YYEKEE (reference sequence). The CDR3 loop spans 14 amino acids. The rearrangement joins TRBV5-5 to TRBJ2-4; D perhaps matches TRBD1 (5 bases). The clonotype comes from a woman older than 75 with urothelial cancer. This material consisted of PBMCs, taken around atezolizumab (anti-PD-L1) treatment. CDR3 nucleotides: TGTGCCAGCAGCCCACAGGTAGCCAAAAACATTCAGTACTTC. This sequence encodes CASSPQVAKNIQYF.